These 9 T cell receptor beta chains came from one sample sequenced in a study of blood T cell repertoires in COVID-19. Some clones are missing from TCRdb's copy, which holds only in-frame ones; the method was immunoSEQ multiplex PCR. The repertoire holds around 42,000 clones, with 60% to 80% as singletons. Source material: peripheral blood. These receptor sequences come from a woman older than 75 with acute or convalescent COVID-19.

This clone turned up a few times. The J gene is TRBJ2-3, the V gene TRBV19; D is possibly TRBD2 (6 bases). Looked up from germline, CDR1 is LNHDA and CDR2 is SQIVND (reference sequence). This CDR3 has 15 amino acids. V lost 1 base to trimming and J lost 4 bases, with 12 bases between them. As DNA, the CDR3 is TGTGCCAGTAGTATAGCGGGAGCGGGTGCAGATACGCAGTATTTT. This sequence encodes CASSIAGAGADTQYF.

The V and J genes are TRBV7-9 and TRBJ1-6; possibly TRBD1 for D (5 bases). The germline gives CDR1 SEHNR, CDR2 FQNEAQ (reference sequence). This CDR3 region has 14 residues. Between the trimmed V and J ends, which lost 5 bases and 5 bases, there was a span of 10 bases. CDR3 region: CASSPRANNSPLHF. The CDR3 region has the DNA TGTGCCAGCAGCCCCAGGGCTAATAATTCACCCCTCCACTTT.

This clone was seen only a few times. CDR3 nucleotides: TGTGCCAGCAGCCATCACAGGGGAGCCTACTCCTACGAGCAGTACTTC. This encodes CASSHHRGAYSYEQYF. The V gene is TRBV3-1 (or the pseudogene TRBV3-2), the J gene TRBJ2-7; 7 bases agree with TRBD1. The trim removed 3 bases at V and 0 bases at J, leaving 8 bases unmatched. CDR3 length: 16 residues. Germline V lookup: CDR1 LGHDT, CDR2 YNNKEL (reference sequence).

The CDR3 bases are TGCAGCGTTAAAAACCGGACAGATGGGTTTTCCTACGAGCAGTACTTC. Its protein is CSVKNRTDGFSYEQYF. This sequence joins TRBV29-1 and TRBJ2-7; perhaps TRBD1 as D (6 bases). V gave up 5 bases and J gave up 1 base, with 21 bases separating them. Germline V gives CDR1 SQVTM, CDR2 ANQGSEA. The CDR3 length is 16 residues.

This clone was recorded a few times. The CDR3 reads CASSLTAGANSPLHF. CDR3 sequence (DNA): TGTGCCAGCAGCCTCACGGCAGGGGCCAATTCACCCCTCCACTTT. The genes are TRBV7-9 and TRBJ1-6; D perhaps matches TRBD1 (6 bases). The CDR3 is made up of 15 amino acids. The V gene lost 5 bases and the J gene lost 7 bases, with 15 bases spanning the gap. CDR1 SEHNR and CDR2 FQNEAQ come from the germline V gene (reference sequence).

The sample holds a few counts of this clone. CDR3: CASSLTGTGGYNEQFF. DNA for the CDR3: TGTGCCAGCAGTTTGACCGGGACAGGGGGCTACAATGAGCAGTTCTTC. The V gene is TRBV27, the J gene TRBJ2-1; 11 bases agree with TRBD1. The CDR3 has 16 residues. Germline CDR1 and CDR2: MNHEY and SMNVEV (reference sequence). J lost 3 bases, V lost 3 bases, and 4 bases had no gene match.

The chain joins TRBV12-3 or TRBV12-4 to TRBJ1-2; D might be TRBD1 (5 bases). V was trimmed by 8 bases and J by 5 bases, leaving 9 bases between them. The CDR3 has 11 residues. The CDR3 loop reads CASGAGYGYTF. The CDR3 DNA follows: TGTGCCAGCGGGGCAGGGTATGGCTACACCTTC.

This clone appeared a few times. This chain joins TRBV15 and TRBJ2-7; D may be TRBD1 (6 bases). The CDR3 contains 14 residues. Per the germline V gene, CDR1 is LNHNV and CDR2 is YYDKDF (reference sequence). Trimming left V 0 bases short and J 4 bases short, with 10 bases between. CDR3 DNA sequence: TGTGCCACCAGCAGAGATACAGGGAAATACGAGCAGTACTTC. Amino acid sequence: CATSRDTGKYEQYF.

The chain is built from TRBV25-1 and TRBJ1-5; possible D gene TRBD1, 6 bases. The CDR3 contains 17 residues. Trimming cost V 4 bases and J 5 bases, with 21 bases left between them. Germline CDR1 MGHDK, CDR2 SYGVNS. The CDR3 region is CASSAQGWEGDYQPQHF. The DNA of the CDR3 is TGTGCCAGCAGTGCCCAGGGGTGGGAAGGGGATTATCAGCCCCAGCATTTT. The full variable domain, in which reference TRBV25-1 and TRBJ1-5 provide the parts outside the CDR3, is EADIYQTPRYLVIGTGKKITLECSQTMGHDKMYWYQQDPGMELHLIHYSYGVNSTEKGDLSSESTVSRIRTEHFPLTLESARPSHTSQYLCASSAQGWEGDYQPQHFGDGTRLSIL.